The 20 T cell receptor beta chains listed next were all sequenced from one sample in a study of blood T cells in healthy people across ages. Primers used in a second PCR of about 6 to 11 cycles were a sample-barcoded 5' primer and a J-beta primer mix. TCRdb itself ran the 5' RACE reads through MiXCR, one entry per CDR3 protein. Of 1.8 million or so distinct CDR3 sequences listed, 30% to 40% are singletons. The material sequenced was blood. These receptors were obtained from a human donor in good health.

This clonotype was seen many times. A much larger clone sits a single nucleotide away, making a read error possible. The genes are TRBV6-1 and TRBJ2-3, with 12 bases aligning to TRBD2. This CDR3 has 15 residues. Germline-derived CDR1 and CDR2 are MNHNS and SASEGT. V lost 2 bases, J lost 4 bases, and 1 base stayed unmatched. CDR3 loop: CASSETSGGPDTQYF. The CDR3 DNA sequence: TGTGCCAGCAGTGAAACTAGCGGGGGGCCAGATACGCAGTATTTT.

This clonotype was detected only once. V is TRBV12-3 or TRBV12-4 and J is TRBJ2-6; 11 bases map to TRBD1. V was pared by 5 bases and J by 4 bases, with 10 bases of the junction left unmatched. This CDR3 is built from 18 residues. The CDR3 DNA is TGTGCCAGCAGTCCCAGGACAGGGGGCTACCCGGGGGCCAACGTCCTGACTTTC. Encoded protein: CASSPRTGGYPGANVLTF.

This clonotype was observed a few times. The CDR3 spells CASSTLKIELGRANYGYTF. CDR3 sequence (DNA): TGTGCCAGCAGTACTCTCAAAATAGAGCTGGGGCGGGCCAACTATGGCTACACCTTC. V is TRBV27 and J is TRBJ1-2; D perhaps matches TRBD1 (5 bases). The V gene lost 5 bases and the J gene lost 2 bases, with 27 bases spanning the gap. The CDR3 extends over 19 amino acids. Germline V CDR1 and CDR2: MNHEY, SMNVEV (reference sequence).

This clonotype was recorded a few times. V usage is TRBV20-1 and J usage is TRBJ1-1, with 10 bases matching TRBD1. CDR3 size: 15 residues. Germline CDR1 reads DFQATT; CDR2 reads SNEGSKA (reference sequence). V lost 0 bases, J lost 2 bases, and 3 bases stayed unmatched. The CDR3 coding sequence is TGCAGTGCTAGAGACCGGGACAGGGGCAACACTGAAGCTTTCTTT. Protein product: CSARDRDRGNTEAFF.

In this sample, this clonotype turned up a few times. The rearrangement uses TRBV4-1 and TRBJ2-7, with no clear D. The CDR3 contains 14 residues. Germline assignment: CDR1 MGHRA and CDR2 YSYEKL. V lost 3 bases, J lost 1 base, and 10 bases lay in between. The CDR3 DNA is TGCGCCAGCAGCCACCACCAGATTTCCTACGAGCAGTACTTC. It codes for CASSHHQISYEQYF.

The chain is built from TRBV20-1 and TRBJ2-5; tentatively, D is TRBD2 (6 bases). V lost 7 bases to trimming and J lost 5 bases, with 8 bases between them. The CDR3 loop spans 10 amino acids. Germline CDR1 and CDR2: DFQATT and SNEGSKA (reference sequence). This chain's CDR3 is CSVADETQYF. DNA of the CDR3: TGCAGTGTAGCGGATGAGACCCAGTACTTC.

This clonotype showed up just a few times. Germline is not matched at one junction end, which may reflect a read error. Here the CDR3 DNA reads TGTGCCAGCAGTCGGATGGGACTAGCGGGGGGGCAAGATATGCAGTATTTT. Protein: CASSRMGLAGGQDMQYF. The rearrangement links TRBV28 to TRBJ2-3; 16 bases agree with TRBD2. The length of the CDR3 is 17 residues. CDR1 and CDR2 from the germline V gene are MDHEN and SYDVKM.

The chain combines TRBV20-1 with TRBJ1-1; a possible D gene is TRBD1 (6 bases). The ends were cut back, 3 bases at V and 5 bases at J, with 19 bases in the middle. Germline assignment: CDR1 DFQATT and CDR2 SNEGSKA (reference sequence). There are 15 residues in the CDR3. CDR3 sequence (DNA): TGCAGTGCTAGTCCAGGGGTTGTTGTGGGGACTGAAGCTTTCTTT. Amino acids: CSASPGVVVGTEAFF.

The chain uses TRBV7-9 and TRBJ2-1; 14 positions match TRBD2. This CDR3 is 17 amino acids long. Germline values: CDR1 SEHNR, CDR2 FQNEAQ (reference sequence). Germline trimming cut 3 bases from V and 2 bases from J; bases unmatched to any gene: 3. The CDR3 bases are TGTGCCAGCAGCTTGTCGACTAGCGGGGGGGCCTACAATGAGCAGTTCTTC. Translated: CASSLSTSGGAYNEQFF. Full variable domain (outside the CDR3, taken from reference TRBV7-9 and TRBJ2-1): DTGVSQNPRHKITKRGQNVTFRCDPISEHNRLYWYRQTLGQGPEFLTYFQNEAQLEKSRLLSDRFSAERPKGSFSTLEIQRTEQGDSAMYLCASSLSTSGGAYNEQFFGPGTRLTVL.

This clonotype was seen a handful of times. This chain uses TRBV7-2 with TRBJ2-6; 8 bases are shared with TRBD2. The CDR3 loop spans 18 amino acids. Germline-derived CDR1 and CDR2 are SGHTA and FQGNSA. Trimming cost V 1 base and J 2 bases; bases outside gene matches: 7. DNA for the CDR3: TGTGCCAGCAGCTTAGGGCTCCCGGGGGGGCCTGGGGCCAACGTCCTGACTTTC. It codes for CASSLGLPGGPGANVLTF.

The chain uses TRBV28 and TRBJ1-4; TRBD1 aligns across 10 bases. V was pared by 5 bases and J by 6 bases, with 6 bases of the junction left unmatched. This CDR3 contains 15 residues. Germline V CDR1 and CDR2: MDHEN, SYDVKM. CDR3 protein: CASSPWGQGYEKLFF. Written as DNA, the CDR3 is TGTGCCAGCAGTCCCTGGGGACAGGGGTATGAAAAACTGTTTTTT.

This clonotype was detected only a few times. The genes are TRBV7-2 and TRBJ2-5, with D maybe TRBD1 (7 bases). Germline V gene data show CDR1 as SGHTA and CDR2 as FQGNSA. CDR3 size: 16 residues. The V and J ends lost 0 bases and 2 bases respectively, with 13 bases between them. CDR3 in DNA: TGTGCCAGCAGCTTAGCCACTAGCAGGGGGCAAGAGACCCAGTACTTC. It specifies CASSLATSRGQETQYF. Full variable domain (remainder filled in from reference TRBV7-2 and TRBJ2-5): GAGVSQSPSNKVTEKGKDVELRCDPISGHTALYWYRQSLGQGLEFLIYFQGNSAPDKSGLPSDRFSAERTGGSVSTLTIQRTQQEDSAVYLCASSLATSRGQETQYFGPGTRLLVL.

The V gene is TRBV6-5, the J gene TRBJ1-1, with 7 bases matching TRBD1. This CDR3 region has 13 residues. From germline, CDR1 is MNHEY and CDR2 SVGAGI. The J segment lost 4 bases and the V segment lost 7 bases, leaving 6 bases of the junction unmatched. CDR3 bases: TGTGCCAGCACAAAGACAGGGACCACTGAAGCTTTCTTT. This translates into CASTKTGTTEAFF.

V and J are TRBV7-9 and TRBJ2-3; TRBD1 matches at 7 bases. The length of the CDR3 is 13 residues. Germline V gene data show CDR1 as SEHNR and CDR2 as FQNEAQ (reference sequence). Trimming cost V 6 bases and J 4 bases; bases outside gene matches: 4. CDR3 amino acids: CASRVQGADTQYF. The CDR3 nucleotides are TGTGCCAGCAGGGTTCAGGGGGCAGATACGCAGTATTTT.

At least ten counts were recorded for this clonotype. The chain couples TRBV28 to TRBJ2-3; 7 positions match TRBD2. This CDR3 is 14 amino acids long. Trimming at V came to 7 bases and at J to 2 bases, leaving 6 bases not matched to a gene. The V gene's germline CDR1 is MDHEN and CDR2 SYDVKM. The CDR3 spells CASMSSGDTDTQYF. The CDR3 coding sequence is TGTGCCAGCATGTCAAGCGGGGACACAGATACGCAGTATTTT.

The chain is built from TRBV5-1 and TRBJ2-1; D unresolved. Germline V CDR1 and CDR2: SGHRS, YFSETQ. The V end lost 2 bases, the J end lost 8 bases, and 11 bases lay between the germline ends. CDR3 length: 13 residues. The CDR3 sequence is CASSLDLSDEQFF. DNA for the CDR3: TGCGCCAGCAGCTTAGACCTGAGCGATGAGCAGTTCTTC.

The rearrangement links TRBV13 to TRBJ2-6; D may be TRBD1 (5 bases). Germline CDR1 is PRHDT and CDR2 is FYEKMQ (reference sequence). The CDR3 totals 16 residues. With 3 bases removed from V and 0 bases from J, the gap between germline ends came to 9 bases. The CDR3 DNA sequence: TGTGCCAGCAGCTTGCAGGGCCACTCTGGGGCCAACGTCCTGACTTTC. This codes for CASSLQGHSGANVLTF.

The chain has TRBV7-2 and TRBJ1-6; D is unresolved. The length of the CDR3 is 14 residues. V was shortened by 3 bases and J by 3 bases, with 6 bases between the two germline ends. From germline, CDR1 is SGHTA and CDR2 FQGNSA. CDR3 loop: CASSFNSYNSPLHF. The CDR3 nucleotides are TGTGCCAGCAGCTTCAACAGCTATAATTCACCCCTCCACTTT. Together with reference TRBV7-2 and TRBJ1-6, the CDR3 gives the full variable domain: GAGVSQSPSNKVTEKGKDVELRCDPISGHTALYWYRQSLGQGLEFLIYFQGNSAPDKSGLPSDRFSAERTGGSVSTLTIQRTQQEDSAVYLCASSFNSYNSPLHFGNGTRLTVT.

DNA of the CDR3: TGCGCCAGCAGCTCCCCGATCGGGGGACAGGGAGTAACAAACTATGGCTACACCTTC. Protein sequence: CASSSPIGGQGVTNYGYTF. V usage is TRBV5-1 and J usage is TRBJ1-2, with 9 nucleotides matching TRBD1. V lost 3 bases to trimming and J lost 2 bases; unmatched junction nucleotides: 17. The CDR3 totals 19 residues. From germline, CDR1 is SGHRS and CDR2 YFSETQ. The whole variable domain, filled in from reference TRBV5-1 and TRBJ1-2, reads KAGVTQTPRYLIKTRGQQVTLSCSPISGHRSVSWYQQTPGQGLQFLFEYFSETQRNKGNFPGRFSGRQFSNSRSEMNVSTLELGDSALYLCASSSPIGGQGVTNYGYTFGSGTRLTVV.

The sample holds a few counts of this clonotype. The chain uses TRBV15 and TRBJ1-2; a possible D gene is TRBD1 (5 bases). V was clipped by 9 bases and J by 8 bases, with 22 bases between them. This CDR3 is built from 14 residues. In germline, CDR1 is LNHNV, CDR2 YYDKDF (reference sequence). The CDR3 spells CATSRQTSWDGYTF. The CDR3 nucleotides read TGTGCCACGAGTAGACAGACTTCTTGGGACGGCTACACCTTC.